This entry is about one T cell receptor (beta chain). Its antigen is not known. CDR1 and CDR2 from the germline V gene are SEHNR and FQNEAQ (reference sequence). CDR3 length: 18 amino acids. Trimming stripped 3 bases from V and 0 bases from J, with 18 bases between. The sample originates from a study of cytomegalovirus exposure and HLA in healthy donors. Study observations and caveats: For presence/absence analyses, sequencing depth was assumed to be roughly uniform across donors. Across donors, most TCRs were seen rarely, yet some public ones were widespread.

PCR used 60 Vbeta primers and 13 Jbeta primers. The assay was immunoSEQ multiplex PCR, and TCRdb's table has in-frame clones only and misses some. Found here are over 130,000 clones, roughly 63% of them singletons; the top ten hold approximately 6.5%. This rearrangement joins TRBV7-9 to TRBJ2-1, with D unclear. The sample was PBMCs. The clonotype originates from a woman between 55 and 75 years old in good health and CMV-seropositive. CDR3: CASSLRSTVPSSYNEQFF. The CDR3 DNA reads as TGTGCCAGCAGCTTGAGATCTACGGTTCCTAGCTCCTACAATGAGCAGTTCTTC. The full variable domain, its missing parts supplied by reference TRBV7-9 and TRBJ2-1, is DTGVSQNPRHKITKRGQNVTFRCDPISEHNRLYWYRQTLGQGPEFLTYFQNEAQLEKSRLLSDRFSAERPKGSFSTLEIQRTEQGDSAMYLCASSLRSTVPSSYNEQFFGPGTRLTVL.